This TCR beta chain was recovered during a study of T cells in Graves' hyperthyroidism and ophthalmopathy. The table lists this clonotype with many counts. The antigen is unknown. Study outcomes and limitations: Onset of ophthalmopathy came a median approximately 6.9 months after the model predicted it.

This CDR3 is 16 amino acids long. The germline V gene has CDR1 MDHEN and CDR2 SYDVKM. Losses at the gene ends were 5 bases for V and 0 bases for J; bases not matched to a gene: 9. Amplified TCR beta CDR3 regions came from RNA transcripts. Initially, a first-round RT-PCR of the TCR CDR3 employed the HTBI primer set. MiXCR, applied by TCRdb to the multiplex PCR reads, yields one record per CDR3 protein. The top ten clones hold 40% to 65% of a sample with about 200,000 distinct CDR3 sequences, about a sixth of them seen once. If no ophthalmopathy progression occurred within 18 months, Graves' hyperthyroidism was stable. Not enrolled were patients with uncontrolled infection, other autoimmune disease, pregnancy or lactation. The diagnoses drew upon clinical symptoms, serum thyroxine and TRAb, thyroid ultrasound and orbital computed tomography.

The sequencing sample was made of blood. The genes are TRBV28 and TRBJ1-1; 7 positions agree with TRBD1. The receptor was isolated from a woman aged 50 to 65 with Graves' hyperthyroidism. CDR3 coding DNA: TGTGCCAGCAGTCATAGGGACAGAACGATGAACACTGAAGCTTTCTTT. Amino acid sequence: CASSHRDRTMNTEAFF.